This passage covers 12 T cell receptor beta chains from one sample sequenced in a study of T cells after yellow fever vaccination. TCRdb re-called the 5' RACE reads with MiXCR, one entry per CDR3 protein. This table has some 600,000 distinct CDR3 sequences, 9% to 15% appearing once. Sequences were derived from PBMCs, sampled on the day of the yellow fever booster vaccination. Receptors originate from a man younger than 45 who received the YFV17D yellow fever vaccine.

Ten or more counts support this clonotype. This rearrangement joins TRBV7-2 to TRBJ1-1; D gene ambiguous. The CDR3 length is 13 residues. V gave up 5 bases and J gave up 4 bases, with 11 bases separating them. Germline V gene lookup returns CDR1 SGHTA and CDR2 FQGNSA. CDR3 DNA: TGTGCCAGCAGCCTCCCGTTAACCACTGAAGCTTTCTTT. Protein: CASSLPLTTEAFF.

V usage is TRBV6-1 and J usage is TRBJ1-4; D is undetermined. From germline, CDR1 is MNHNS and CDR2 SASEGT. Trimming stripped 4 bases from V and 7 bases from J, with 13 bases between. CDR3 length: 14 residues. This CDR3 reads CASSAPGVSEKLFF. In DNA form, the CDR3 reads TGTGCCAGCAGTGCTCCCGGGGTTAGTGAAAAACTGTTTTTT.

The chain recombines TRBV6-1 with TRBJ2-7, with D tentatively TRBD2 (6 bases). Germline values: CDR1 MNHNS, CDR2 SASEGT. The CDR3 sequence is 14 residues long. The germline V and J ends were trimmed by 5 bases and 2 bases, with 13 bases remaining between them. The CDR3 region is CASSPRDWTYEQYF. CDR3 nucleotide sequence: TGTGCCAGCAGTCCACGGGACTGGACCTACGAGCAGTACTTC.

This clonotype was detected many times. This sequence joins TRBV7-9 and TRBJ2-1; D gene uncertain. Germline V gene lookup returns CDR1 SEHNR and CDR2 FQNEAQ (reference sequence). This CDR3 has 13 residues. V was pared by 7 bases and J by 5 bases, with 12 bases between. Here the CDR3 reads CASNLGANNEQFF. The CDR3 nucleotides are TGTGCCAGCAATCTCGGTGCAAACAATGAGCAGTTCTTC.

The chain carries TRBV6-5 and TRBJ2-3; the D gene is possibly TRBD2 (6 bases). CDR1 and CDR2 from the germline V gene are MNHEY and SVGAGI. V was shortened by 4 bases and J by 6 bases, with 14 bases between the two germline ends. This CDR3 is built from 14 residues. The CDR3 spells CASSSAKGGDTQYF. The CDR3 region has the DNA TGTGCCAGCAGTTCCGCCAAGGGAGGCGATACGCAGTATTTT.

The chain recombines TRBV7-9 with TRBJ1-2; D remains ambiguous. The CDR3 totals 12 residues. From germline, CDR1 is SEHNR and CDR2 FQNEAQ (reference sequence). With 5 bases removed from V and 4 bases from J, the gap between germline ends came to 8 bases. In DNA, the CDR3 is TGTGCCAGCAGCGGACCGACCTATGGCTACACCTTC. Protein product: CASSGPTYGYTF.

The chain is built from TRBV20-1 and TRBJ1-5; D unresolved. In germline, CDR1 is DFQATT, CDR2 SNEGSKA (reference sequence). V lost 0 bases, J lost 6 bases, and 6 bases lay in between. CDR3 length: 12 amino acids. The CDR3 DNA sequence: TGCAGTGCTAGAGATACCAGTCAGCCCCAGCATTTT. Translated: CSARDTSQPQHF.

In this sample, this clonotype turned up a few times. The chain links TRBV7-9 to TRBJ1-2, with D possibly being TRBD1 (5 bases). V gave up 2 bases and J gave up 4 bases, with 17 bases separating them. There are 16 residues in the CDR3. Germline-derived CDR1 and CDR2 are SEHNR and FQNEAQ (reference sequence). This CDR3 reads CASSLRGAGPLYGYTF. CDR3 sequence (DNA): TGTGCCAGCAGCTTAAGAGGAGCAGGGCCCCTCTATGGCTACACCTTC.

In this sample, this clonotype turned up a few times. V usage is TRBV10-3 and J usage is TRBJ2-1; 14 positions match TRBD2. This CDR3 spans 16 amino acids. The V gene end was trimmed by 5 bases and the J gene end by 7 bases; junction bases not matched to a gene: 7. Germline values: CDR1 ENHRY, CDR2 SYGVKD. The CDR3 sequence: CAISSTGTSGRNEQFF. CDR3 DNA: TGTGCCATCAGTTCTACCGGGACTAGCGGGAGAAATGAGCAGTTCTTC.

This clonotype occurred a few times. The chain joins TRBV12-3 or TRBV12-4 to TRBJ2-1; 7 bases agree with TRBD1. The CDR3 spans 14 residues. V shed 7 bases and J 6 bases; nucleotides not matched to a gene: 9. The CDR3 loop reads CASITTGLSNEQFF. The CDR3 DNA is TGTGCCAGCATTACGACAGGGCTCTCCAATGAGCAGTTCTTC.

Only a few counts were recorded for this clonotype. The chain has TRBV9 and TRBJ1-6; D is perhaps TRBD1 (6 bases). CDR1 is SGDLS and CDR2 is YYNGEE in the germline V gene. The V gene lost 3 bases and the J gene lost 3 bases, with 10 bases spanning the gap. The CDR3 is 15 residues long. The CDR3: CASSARTDYNSPLHF. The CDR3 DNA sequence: TGTGCCAGCAGCGCTAGGACAGACTATAATTCACCCCTCCACTTT.

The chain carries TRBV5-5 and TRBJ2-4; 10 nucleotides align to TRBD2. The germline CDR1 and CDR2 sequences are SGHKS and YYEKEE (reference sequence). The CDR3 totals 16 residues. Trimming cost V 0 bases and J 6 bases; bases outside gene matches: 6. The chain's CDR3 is CASSLGVAGGINIQYF. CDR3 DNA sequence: TGTGCCAGCAGCTTGGGGGTAGCGGGAGGTATAAACATTCAGTACTTC. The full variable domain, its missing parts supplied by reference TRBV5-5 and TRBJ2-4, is DAGVTQSPTHLIKTRGQQVTLRCSPISGHKSVSWYQQVLGQGPQFIFQYYEKEERGRGNFPDRFSARQFPNYSSELNVNALLLGDSALYLCASSLGVAGGINIQYFGAGTRLSVL.